These 26 T cell receptor beta chains came from one sample sequenced in a study of regulatory T cells in long-lasting Graves disease. Library construction for TCR beta used iRepertoire HTBI primers and Arm-PCR of CDR3 regions. TCRdb called the multiplex PCR reads again in MiXCR, with one record for every CDR3 protein. Of about 540,000 distinct CDR3 sequences listed, about 13% are singletons. Time point specified: newly diagnosed GD, antithyroid drugs for less than 3 months. The TCR library used RNA extracted from PBMCs. This sample was shared with a second study, whose subject was T cells in Graves' hyperthyroidism and ophthalmopathy.

The sample consisted of peripheral blood mononuclear cells (PBMCs), taken at new diagnosis, from a patient treated with antithyroid drugs. The receptor set was obtained from a man aged 25-45 years with Graves disease.

This clonotype was counted many times. V usage is TRBV7-8 and J usage is TRBJ2-7, with TRBD2 matching 7 bases. The germline V gene encodes CDR1 SGHVS and CDR2 FQNEAQ. The V segment lost 7 bases and the J segment 7 bases; nucleotides outside the gene matches: 16. The CDR3 contains 15 residues. For the CDR3, the DNA is TGTGCCAGCAACCGGGGCGGGAGAGGGGTGAGGGAGCAGTACTTC. Its protein product is CASNRGGRGVREQYF.

This clonotype was counted at least ten times. The chain carries TRBV7-2 and TRBJ2-7; D possibly corresponds to TRBD2 (5 bases). This CDR3 is 14 amino acids long. V was clipped by 1 base and J by 1 base, with 8 bases between them. Germline V gene data show CDR1 as SGHTA and CDR2 as FQGNSA. CDR3 coding DNA: TGTGCCAGCAGCTTAGGTCCGGGGTCCTACGAGCAGTACTTC. Its protein is CASSLGPGSYEQYF.

This clonotype was seen a handful of times. V usage is TRBV30 and J usage is TRBJ2-1; 12 nucleotides line up with TRBD2. With V trimmed by 2 bases and J by 6 bases, 5 bases remained unmatched. The CDR3 sequence is 15 residues long. Looked up from germline, CDR1 is GTSNPN and CDR2 is SVGIG (reference sequence). In DNA form, the CDR3 reads TGTGCCTGGAGTAGACTAGCGGGAGTATCCAATGAGCAGTTCTTC. Its translation is CAWSRLAGVSNEQFF.

The rearrangement links TRBV9 to TRBJ2-7, with D hard to call. V was shortened by 3 bases and J by 3 bases, with 13 bases between the two germline ends. CDR3 length equals 14 residues. The germline CDR1 and CDR2 sequences are SGDLS and YYNGEE. This CDR3 reads CASSAPGGGYEQYF. The CDR3 DNA sequence: TGTGCCAGCAGCGCACCCGGTGGTGGCTACGAGCAGTACTTC.

Many counts were recorded for this clonotype. The CDR3 region has the DNA TGCAGCGTTGTTCCCCGAACCCGGGAGTCAAAAGAGACCCAGTACTTC. Its translation: CSVVPRTRESKETQYF. The V call is TRBV29-1, the J call TRBJ2-5; D possibly corresponds to TRBD2 (6 bases). The CDR3 totals 16 residues. Germline V CDR1 and CDR2: SQVTM, ANQGSEA. V was shortened by 4 bases and J by 3 bases, with 21 bases between the two germline ends.

There are many counts of this clonotype. This rearrangement joins TRBV20-1 to TRBJ2-1; 7 bases are shared with TRBD2. V shed 6 bases, J shed 16 bases, and the junction held 9 bases outside the gene matches. The CDR3 runs to 10 residues. CDR1 is DFQATT, CDR2 SNEGSKA, per germline (reference sequence). CDR3 amino acids: CSAGWASGFF. Written as DNA, the CDR3 is TGCAGTGCCGGGTGGGCTAGCGGCTTCTTC.

This clonotype was counted between two and nine times. The rearrangement joins TRBV2 to TRBJ2-5, with 9 positions matching TRBD2. CDR1 SNHLY and CDR2 FYNNEI come from the germline V gene. CDR3 length: 15 residues. Trimming at V came to 5 bases and at J to 9 bases, leaving 13 bases not matched to a gene. The CDR3 loop is CASSKASGTLEAQYF. CDR3 nucleotides: TGTGCCAGCAGTAAGGCTAGCGGGACACTCGAGGCCCAGTACTTC.

This clonotype was seen repeatedly, ten times or more. The chain has TRBV20-1 and TRBJ2-1, with TRBD2 matching 7 bases. The CDR3 sequence is 12 residues long. The germline V gene encodes CDR1 DFQATT and CDR2 SNEGSKA (reference sequence). With 8 bases clipped from V and 7 bases from J, the junction kept 8 bases outside the gene matches. In DNA form, the CDR3 reads TGCAGTCGAGCGGTCGGGGGGAATGAGCAGTTCTTC. Its translation is CSRAVGGNEQFF.

Ten or more counts support this clonotype. This sequence joins TRBV27 and TRBJ2-3; the match to TRBD2 covers 8 bases. Unmatched junction bases numbered 20, after V lost 7 bases and J lost 11 bases. Germline V gives CDR1 MNHEY, CDR2 SMNVEV (reference sequence). The CDR3 length is 16 residues. CDR3 residues: CASTLTAGGPKDGQYF. The CDR3 DNA reads TGTGCCAGCACCTTAACGGCGGGAGGCCCGAAGGATGGGCAGTATTTT.

This clonotype was detected many times. The chain employs TRBV18 and TRBJ2-7, with D possibly TRBD1 on 5 matching bases. The germline V gene encodes CDR1 KGHSH and CDR2 LQKENI. V was clipped by 6 bases and J by 3 bases, with 9 bases between them. This CDR3 has 12 amino acids. This CDR3 is CASSKTVYEQYF. CDR3 sequence (DNA): TGTGCCAGCTCGAAGACAGTCTACGAGCAGTACTTC. Together with reference TRBV18 and TRBJ2-7, the CDR3 gives the full variable domain: NAGVMQNPRHLVRRRGQEARLRCSPMKGHSHVYWYRQLPEEGLKFMVYLQKENIIDESGMPKERFSAEFPKEGPSILRIQQVVRGDSAAYFCASSKTVYEQYFGPGTRLTVT.

The sample holds many counts of this clonotype. This chain joins TRBV9 and TRBJ1-5, with D hard to call. The CDR3 loop spans 13 amino acids. V was clipped by 0 bases and J by 3 bases, with 4 bases between them. Germline V CDR1 and CDR2: SGDLS, YYNGEE. CDR3 region: CASSVAPNQPQHF. The CDR3 DNA follows: TGTGCCAGCAGCGTAGCGCCCAATCAGCCCCAGCATTTT.

This clonotype has ten or more counts. CDR3 loop: CSASPRAGKGEAFF. DNA for the CDR3: TGCAGTGCTAGCCCTCGCGCAGGGAAGGGTGAAGCTTTCTTT. The chain combines TRBV20-1 with TRBJ1-1; a weak D match, TRBD1 (5 bases). CDR1 is DFQATT and CDR2 is SNEGSKA in the germline V gene (reference sequence). The V end lost 3 bases, the J end lost 7 bases, and 18 bases lay between the germline ends. The CDR3 spans 14 residues.

The chain carries TRBV20-1 and TRBJ2-7; 9 nucleotides match TRBD1. The ends lost 6 bases at V and 5 bases at J; junction bases unmatched: 8. CDR3 length: 13 amino acids. Germline values: CDR1 DFQATT, CDR2 SNEGSKA (reference sequence). CDR3 nucleotides: TGCAGTGCCAACCGGGACAGGGCGCACGAGCAGTACTTC. Protein product: CSANRDRAHEQYF.

The sample holds a few counts of this clonotype. This chain uses TRBV4-2 with TRBJ2-7, with D tentatively TRBD1 or TRBD2 (5 bases each). CDR1 LGHNA and CDR2 YNFKEQ come from the germline V gene. V lost 4 bases and J lost 0, with 10 bases in between. The CDR3 has 14 residues. The CDR3 spells CASSRWDGSYEQYF. The CDR3 DNA reads as TGTGCCAGCAGCCGCTGGGACGGCTCCTACGAGCAGTACTTC.

This clonotype was observed a handful of times. In DNA form, the CDR3 reads TGTGCCAGCAGTTTATCAGGGGGCTTCTACGAGCAGTACTTC. Its translation is CASSLSGGFYEQYF. V and J are TRBV27 and TRBJ2-7; 7 nucleotides agree with TRBD1. Germline V gives CDR1 MNHEY, CDR2 SMNVEV (reference sequence). The CDR3 consists of 14 residues. V was pared by 0 bases and J by 3 bases, with 2 bases of the junction left unmatched.

This clonotype was picked up many times. The rearrangement joins TRBV5-1 to TRBJ2-3; 11 bases agree with TRBD1. There are 16 residues in the CDR3. In germline, CDR1 is SGHRS, CDR2 YFSETQ. V was clipped by 2 bases and J by 3 bases; unmatched bases: 5. The CDR3 sequence: CASSFTGTGGTDTQYF. The CDR3 bases are TGCGCCAGCAGCTTTACCGGGACAGGGGGGACAGATACGCAGTATTTT.

The V call is TRBV20-1, the J call TRBJ2-1; possibly TRBD2 for D (6 bases). The CDR3 is made up of 13 amino acids. CDR1 is DFQATT and CDR2 is SNEGSKA in the germline V gene (reference sequence). Trimming pared 6 bases from V and 7 bases from J, leaving 16 bases between. The CDR3 DNA reads as TGCAGTGCCCCCCCCGGGGGAGGTAATGAGCAGTTCTTC. Protein sequence: CSAPPGGGNEQFF.

This clonotype was recorded many times. The chain has TRBV27 and TRBJ2-7; D perhaps matches TRBD2 (7 bases). Germline V lookup: CDR1 MNHEY, CDR2 SMNVEV (reference sequence). Trimming pared 6 bases from V and 6 bases from J, leaving 21 bases between. CDR3 length equals 15 residues. The CDR3 sequence: CASSSLGGGKGEQYF. The CDR3 region has the DNA TGTGCCAGCAGCTCCCTGGGGGGGGGCAAAGGCGAGCAGTACTTC.

In this sample, this clonotype turned up many times. V usage is TRBV9 and J usage is TRBJ1-6; 12 positions agree with TRBD1. With V trimmed by 2 bases and J by 10 bases, 4 bases remained unmatched. CDR3 length equals 15 residues. Germline CDR1 and CDR2: SGDLS and YYNGEE. The CDR3 DNA reads as TGTGCCAGCAGCGTGGGAGGGACAGGGGGCTCACCCCTCCACTTT. Amino acid sequence: CASSVGGTGGSPLHF.

This clonotype showed up many times. V is TRBV20-1 and J is TRBJ2-3, with 11 bases identical to TRBD1. Per germline, CDR1 DFQATT and CDR2 SNEGSKA (reference sequence). With V trimmed by 6 bases and J by 7 bases, 6 bases remained unmatched. The CDR3 covers 13 residues. The CDR3 sequence: CSAPGQGANTQYF. CDR3 in DNA: TGCAGTGCCCCAGGACAGGGGGCAAATACGCAGTATTTT.

At least ten counts were recorded for this clonotype. This rearrangement joins TRBV12-3 or TRBV12-4 to TRBJ2-7, with D possibly matching TRBD2 (5 bases). V lost 7 bases, J lost 9 bases, and 13 bases lay in between. This CDR3 is 11 amino acids long. For the CDR3, the DNA is TGTGCCAGCACCCCCGGGGTGCGGCAGTACTTC. It codes for CASTPGVRQYF.

This clonotype was counted between two and nine times. The gene calls are TRBV12-3 or TRBV12-4 and TRBJ2-3; perhaps TRBD1 as D (6 bases). Between the trimmed V and J ends, which lost 5 bases and 2 bases, there was a span of 14 bases. The CDR3 contains 15 residues. CDR3: CASSPNRAPTDTQYF. CDR3 bases: TGTGCCAGCAGTCCGAACAGGGCCCCCACAGATACGCAGTATTTT.

This clonotype was found many times. The chain has TRBV12-3 or TRBV12-4 and TRBJ2-1; possible D gene TRBD2, 6 bases. This CDR3 comprises 15 residues. The V gene lost 6 bases and the J gene lost 7 bases, with 19 bases spanning the gap. In nucleotides, the CDR3 is TGTGCCAGCAGGCGACCGGGCCGGGCGGGGAATGAGCAGTTCTTC. Protein sequence: CASRRPGRAGNEQFF.

This clonotype was observed many times. V usage is TRBV11-2 and J usage is TRBJ2-7; D uncertain. Germline lookup yields CDR1 SGHAT and CDR2 FQNNGV. Deletions cut 3 bases from V and 3 bases from J, with 9 bases between. CDR3 size: 13 residues. The CDR3: CASSFLNGYEQYF. DNA of the CDR3: TGTGCCAGCAGCTTTTTGAACGGCTACGAGCAGTACTTC.

This clonotype was counted a few times. The chain has TRBV19 and TRBJ2-6; D unclear. There are 17 residues in the CDR3. Germline V lookup: CDR1 LNHDA, CDR2 SQIVND (reference sequence). The V and J ends lost 8 bases and 2 bases respectively, with 19 bases between them. The CDR3 DNA reads TGTGCCAGTGGAAAGCCGGGCCAAGTACCTGGGGCCAACGTCCTGACTTTC. It is translated as CASGKPGQVPGANVLTF.

There are many counts of this clonotype. V usage is TRBV29-1 and J usage is TRBJ1-1; no firm D call. The V end lost 1 base, the J end lost 0 bases, and 0 bases lay between the germline ends. Germline V gene lookup returns CDR1 SQVTM and CDR2 ANQGSEA. The CDR3 loop spans 11 amino acids. In DNA, the CDR3 is TGCAGCGTTGAAGTGAACACTGAAGCTTTCTTT. Protein: CSVEVNTEAFF.